This record looks at one T cell receptor beta chain sequence and its context. CDR1 and CDR2 (germline): PRHDT, FYEKMQ (reference sequence). The CDR3 sequence is 12 residues long. The V gene lost 3 bases and the J gene lost 5 bases, with 8 bases spanning the gap. Primers targeting TRAV and TRBV primed first-strand cDNA, covering alpha and beta chains. With a V-primer adapter and a constant-region primer, TCRs were amplified for 20 to 25 PCR cycles. TCRdb re-called the reads with MiXCR, one entry per CDR3 protein. The sample contains some 71,000 distinct CDR3 sequences, less than 35% of which appear only once. These data come from a study of low-dose radiotherapy and immunotherapy resistance in tumors. As for time point: before trial treatment. In the RACIN dose-escalation trial, donors got nivolumab plus ipilimumab with aspirin, cyclophosphamide and radiotherapy.

The chain recombines TRBV13 with TRBJ2-7; possible D gene TRBD2, 5 bases. Sequencing was performed on PBMCs, taken before treatment. The source is a female donor with ovarian cancer. CDR3 in amino acids: CASSLGSDEQYF. In nucleotides, the CDR3 is TGTGCCAGCAGCTTGGGTAGCGACGAGCAGTACTTC.